The table lists the clone carrying this T cell receptor beta chain with a few counts. The antigen remains unidentified. This specimen belongs to a study of tumor-infiltrating lymphocytes in primary liver carcinoma. Broader study findings: Samples were bulk unsorted, so CD4+ and CD8+ repertoires were not compared. Tumor samples exhibited a significantly greater top-250-clone fraction than blood samples (p = 0.039).

A primer in the constant region served to generate TCR beta cDNA from 450 to 650 ng of total RNA. Modified slightly, ARM-PCR produced TCR beta libraries over three nested multiplex PCR rounds. Amplification in the first two PCR rounds was performed using TRBV1-TRBV30 forward primers and a C-beta reverse primer for 10 cycles each. TCRdb reprocessed the multiplex PCR reads with MiXCR, giving one entry per CDR3 protein. The repertoire has around 330,000 distinct CDR3 sequences, 55% to 65% of them found once; the top ten carry roughly 9%. Germline DNA was extracted alongside blood RNA, which was obtained from unsorted whole blood. Before any surgery took place, 3.5 to 5 milliliters of peripheral blood were collected. This CDR3 contains 14 residues. CDR1 is SGHAT and CDR2 is FQNNGV in the germline V gene. The V and J ends lost 3 bases and 7 bases, in that order; junction bases with no gene match: 8.

The specimen was peripheral blood. J is TRBJ1-1 and V is TRBV11-2, with 7 bases identical to TRBD1. This receptor was obtained from a middle-aged man with primary liver carcinoma and hepatitis B virus infection. The CDR3 DNA reads TGTGCCAGCAGCTTCGTGGACAGGCCCCTTGAAGCTTTCTTT. Its protein product is CASSFVDRPLEAFF.